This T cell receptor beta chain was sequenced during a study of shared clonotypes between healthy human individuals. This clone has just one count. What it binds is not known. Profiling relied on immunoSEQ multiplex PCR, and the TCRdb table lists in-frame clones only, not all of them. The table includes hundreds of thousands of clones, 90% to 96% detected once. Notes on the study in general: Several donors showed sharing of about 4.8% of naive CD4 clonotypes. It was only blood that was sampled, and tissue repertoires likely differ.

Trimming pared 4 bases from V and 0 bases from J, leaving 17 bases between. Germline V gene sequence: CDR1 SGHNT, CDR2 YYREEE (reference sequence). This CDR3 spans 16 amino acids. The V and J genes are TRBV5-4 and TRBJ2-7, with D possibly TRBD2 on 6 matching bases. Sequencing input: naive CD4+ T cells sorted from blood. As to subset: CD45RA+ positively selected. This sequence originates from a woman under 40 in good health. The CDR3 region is CASSRQVAESSYEQYF. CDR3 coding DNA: TGTGCCAGCAGCCGCCAAGTAGCGGAGAGCTCCTACGAGCAGTACTTC.